This T cell receptor beta chain was captured in a study of T cell changes during pregnancy in multiple sclerosis. The CDR3 extends over 15 amino acids. With 4 bases clipped from V and 2 bases from J, the junction kept 3 bases outside the gene matches. From germline, CDR1 is SGHRS and CDR2 YFSETQ. This clone was observed once. Method: immunoSEQ multiplex PCR; TCRdb's copy keeps in-frame clones and lacks some. The sample consists of about 130,000 clones, about 96% of them appearing once. The sample here was peripheral blood, taken after pregnancy. The V call is TRBV5-1, the J call TRBJ2-1; 10 bases align to TRBD2. This receptor was obtained from a female donor with multiple sclerosis, enrolled in a pregnancy study. The CDR3 nucleotides read TGCGCCAGCAGCCTAAGCGGGAGGGCCTACAATGAGCAGTTCTTC. It is translated as CASSLSGRAYNEQFF.